One and the same sample provided the 11 T cell receptor beta chains below, sequenced in a study of cytomegalovirus exposure and HLA in healthy donors. The study ran its PCR with 60 Vbeta and 13 Jbeta primers. Libraries were prepared by immunoSEQ multiplex PCR; TCRdb keeps only in-frame clonotypes and omits some of them. This table holds 110,000 to 150,000 clones, approximately 82% found once. Source material: PBMCs. The receptors derive from a man younger than 30 in good health and CMV-seropositive.

This clone was observed a few times. DNA for the CDR3: TGTGCCAGCAGTTCCCGGACTAGCGGGAATGAGCAGTTCTTC. Encoded protein: CASSSRTSGNEQFF. The V call is TRBV2, the J call TRBJ2-1, with TRBD2 matching over 11 bases. Trimming at V came to 5 bases and at J to 7 bases, leaving 4 bases not matched to a gene. The CDR3 consists of 14 residues. The germline V gene encodes CDR1 SNHLY and CDR2 FYNNEI.

This chain links TRBV6-5 with TRBJ1-1, with D perhaps TRBD1 (5 bases). V lost 0 bases and J lost 1, with 12 bases in between. This CDR3 has 16 residues. Germline assignment: CDR1 MNHEY and CDR2 SVGAGI. CDR3: CASSYSTGHQNTEAFF. Written as DNA, the CDR3 is TGTGCCAGCAGTTACTCGACCGGACACCAGAACACTGAAGCTTTCTTT.

The chain recombines TRBV18 with TRBJ2-5; 7 positions match TRBD1. This CDR3 is 14 amino acids long. J was trimmed by 2 bases and V by 2 bases; bases with no gene match: 2. Looked up from germline, CDR1 is KGHSH and CDR2 is LQKENI. CDR3 protein: CASSPTGDQETQYF. The CDR3 nucleotides read TGTGCCAGCTCACCAACAGGGGATCAAGAGACCCAGTACTTC.

This sequence joins TRBV25-1 and TRBJ2-5; TRBD1 matches at 10 bases. This CDR3 is 16 amino acids long. The germline V gene has CDR1 MGHDK and CDR2 SYGVNS. J was trimmed by 0 bases and V by 2 bases; bases with no gene match: 3. CDR3 protein: CASSERTGGYQETQYF. CDR3 DNA: TGTGCCAGCAGTGAACGGACAGGGGGGTACCAAGAGACCCAGTACTTC.

The chain employs TRBV2 and TRBJ1-5; 9 nucleotides align to TRBD1. V shed 7 bases, J shed 0 bases, and the junction held 10 bases outside the gene matches. The CDR3 loop spans 17 amino acids. Germline-derived CDR1 and CDR2 are SNHLY and FYNNEI. The DNA for the CDR3 is TGTGCCAGCACTCCCGGACAGGGGCGTTATAGCAATCAGCCCCAGCATTTT. Translated: CASTPGQGRYSNQPQHF.

The V and J genes are TRBV10-1 and TRBJ2-1, with 8 bases matching TRBD2. Losses at the gene ends were 3 bases for V and 7 bases for J; bases not matched to a gene: 11. The germline V gene encodes CDR1 WNHNN and CDR2 SYGVQD (reference sequence). CDR3 length: 16 amino acids. The CDR3: CASSDVRSGRANEQFF. In DNA form, the CDR3 reads TGCGCCAGCAGTGATGTTCGAAGCGGGAGAGCAAATGAGCAGTTCTTC.

The rearrangement uses TRBV5-1 and TRBJ2-1; D perhaps matches TRBD2 (5 bases). V was clipped by 1 base and J by 0 bases, with 8 bases between them. Per germline, CDR1 SGHRS and CDR2 YFSETQ. This CDR3 is built from 15 residues. The CDR3, as DNA: TGCGCCAGCAGCTTGAAGCGGCCCTCCTACAATGAGCAGTTCTTC. It specifies CASSLKRPSYNEQFF.

CDR3: CASSQEEGGRRYEQFF. The DNA for the CDR3 is TGCGCCAGCAGCCAAGAAGAGGGCGGGAGACGATATGAGCAGTTCTTC. This sequence joins TRBV4-1 and TRBJ2-1; 7 bases fit TRBD2. This CDR3 has 16 residues. Germline CDR1 and CDR2: MGHRA and YSYEKL. V shed 0 bases and J 8 bases; nucleotides not matched to a gene: 10.

This clone was found a few times. This chain links TRBV6-1 with TRBJ2-1; 7 nucleotides agree with TRBD1. Germline trimming cut 1 base from V and 3 bases from J; bases unmatched to any gene: 3. Germline CDR1 reads MNHNS; CDR2 reads SASEGT. This CDR3 has 15 residues. The CDR3: CASSEEGTVYNEQFF. CDR3 in DNA: TGTGCCAGCAGTGAAGAGGGGACAGTCTACAATGAGCAGTTCTTC.

The chain couples TRBV10-1 to TRBJ1-1, with TRBD1 matching 10 bases. Germline V CDR1 and CDR2: WNHNN, SYGVQD (reference sequence). Trimming cost V 4 bases and J 3 bases; bases outside gene matches: 2. The CDR3 has 14 amino acids. CDR3 sequence reads: CASSGTGGDTEAFF. The DNA for the CDR3 is TGCGCCAGCAGTGGGACAGGGGGGGACACTGAAGCTTTCTTT.

The CDR3 reads CASSLGRRDGKFF. The DNA of the CDR3 is TGTGCCAGCAGTTTAGGGCGGCGGGATGGGAAGTTCTTC. The rearrangement uses TRBV27 and TRBJ2-1; D possibly corresponds to TRBD2 (6 bases). Deletions cut 2 bases from V and 14 bases from J, with 16 bases between. The germline V gene has CDR1 MNHEY and CDR2 SMNVEV (reference sequence). The CDR3 is 13 residues long.